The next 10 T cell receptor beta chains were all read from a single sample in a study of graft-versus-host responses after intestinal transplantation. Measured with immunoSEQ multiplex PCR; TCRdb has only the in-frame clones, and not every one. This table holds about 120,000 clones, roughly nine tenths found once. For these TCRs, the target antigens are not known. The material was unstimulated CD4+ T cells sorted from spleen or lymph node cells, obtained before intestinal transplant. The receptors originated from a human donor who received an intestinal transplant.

CDR3 loop: CASSIPQGRRETQYF. CDR3 DNA sequence: TGTGCCAGCAGCATCCCACAGGGGAGAAGAGAGACCCAGTACTTC. J is TRBJ2-5 and V is TRBV7-8; TRBD1 matches 7 bases. J was trimmed by 4 bases and V by 5 bases; bases with no gene match: 10. This CDR3 spans 15 amino acids. The V gene's germline CDR1 is SGHVS and CDR2 FQNEAQ.

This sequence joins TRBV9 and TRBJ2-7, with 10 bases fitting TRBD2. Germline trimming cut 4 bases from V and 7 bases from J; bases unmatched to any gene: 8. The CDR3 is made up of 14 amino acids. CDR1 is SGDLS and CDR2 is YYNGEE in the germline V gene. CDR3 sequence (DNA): TGTGCCAGCAGCCCACAGCGGGGGGGCTTTGAGCAGTACTTC. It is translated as CASSPQRGGFEQYF.

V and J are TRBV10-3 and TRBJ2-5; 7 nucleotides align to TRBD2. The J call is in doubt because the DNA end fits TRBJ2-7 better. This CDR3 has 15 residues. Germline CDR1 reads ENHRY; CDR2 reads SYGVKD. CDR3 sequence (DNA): TGTGCCATCAGTGAGTCGATTAGCGGGTCCTACGAGCAGTACTTC. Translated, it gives CAISESISGSYEQYF.

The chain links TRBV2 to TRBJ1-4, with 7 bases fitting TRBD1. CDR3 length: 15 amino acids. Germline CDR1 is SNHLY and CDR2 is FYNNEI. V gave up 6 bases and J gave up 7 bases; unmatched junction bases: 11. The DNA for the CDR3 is TGTGCCAGCAGGGACTACAGGGGAAGGAGTGAAAAACTGTTTTTT. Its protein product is CASRDYRGRSEKLFF. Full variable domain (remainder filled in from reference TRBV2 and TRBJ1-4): EPEVTQTPSHQVTQMGQEVILRCVPISNHLYFYWYRQILGQKVEFLVSFYNNEISEKSEIFDDQFSVERPDGSNFTLKIRSTKLEDSAMYFCASRDYRGRSEKLFFGSGTQLSVL.

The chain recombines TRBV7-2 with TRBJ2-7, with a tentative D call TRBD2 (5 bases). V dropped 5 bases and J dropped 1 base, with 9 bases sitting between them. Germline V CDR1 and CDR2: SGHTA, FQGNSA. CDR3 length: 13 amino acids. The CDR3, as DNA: TGTGCCAGCAGCCTTACTAGTTCCTACGAGCAGTACTTC. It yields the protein CASSLTSSYEQYF.

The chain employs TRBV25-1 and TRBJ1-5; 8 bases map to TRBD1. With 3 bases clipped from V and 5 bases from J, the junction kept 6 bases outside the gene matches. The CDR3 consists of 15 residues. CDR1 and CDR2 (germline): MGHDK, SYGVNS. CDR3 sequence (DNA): TGTGCCAGCAGTGAGGGGACAGGTTCCTATCAGCCCCAGCATTTT. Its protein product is CASSEGTGSYQPQHF.

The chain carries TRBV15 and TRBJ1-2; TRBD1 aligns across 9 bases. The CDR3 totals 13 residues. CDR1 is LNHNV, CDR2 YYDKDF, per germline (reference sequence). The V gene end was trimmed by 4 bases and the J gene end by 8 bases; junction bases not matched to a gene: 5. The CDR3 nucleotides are TGTGCCACCAGCATACAGGGGGCGCACGGCTACACCTTC. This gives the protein CATSIQGAHGYTF.

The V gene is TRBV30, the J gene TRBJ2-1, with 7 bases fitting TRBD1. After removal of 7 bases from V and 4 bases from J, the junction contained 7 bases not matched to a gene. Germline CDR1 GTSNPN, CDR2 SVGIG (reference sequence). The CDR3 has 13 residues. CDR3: CAFQGDTYNEQFF. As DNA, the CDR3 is TGTGCCTTCCAGGGGGATACGTACAATGAGCAGTTCTTC.

The CDR3 DNA reads as TGTGCCAGCAGCTTAGGCAGATCCTACGAGCAGTACTTC. The encoded protein is CASSLGRSYEQYF. The V gene is TRBV11-2, the J gene TRBJ2-7; no clear D gene. The CDR3 covers 13 residues. Trimming shortened V by 1 base and J by 1 base, and 5 bases separated the two germline ends. CDR1 is SGHAT and CDR2 is FQNNGV in the germline V gene.

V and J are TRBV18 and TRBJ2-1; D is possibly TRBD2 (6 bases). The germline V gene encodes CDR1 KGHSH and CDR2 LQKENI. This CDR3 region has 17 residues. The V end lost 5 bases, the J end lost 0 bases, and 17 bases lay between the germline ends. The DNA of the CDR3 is TGTGCCAGCTCATATTCATGGGCCGGGAGCTCCTACAATGAGCAGTTCTTC. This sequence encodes CASSYSWAGSSYNEQFF.